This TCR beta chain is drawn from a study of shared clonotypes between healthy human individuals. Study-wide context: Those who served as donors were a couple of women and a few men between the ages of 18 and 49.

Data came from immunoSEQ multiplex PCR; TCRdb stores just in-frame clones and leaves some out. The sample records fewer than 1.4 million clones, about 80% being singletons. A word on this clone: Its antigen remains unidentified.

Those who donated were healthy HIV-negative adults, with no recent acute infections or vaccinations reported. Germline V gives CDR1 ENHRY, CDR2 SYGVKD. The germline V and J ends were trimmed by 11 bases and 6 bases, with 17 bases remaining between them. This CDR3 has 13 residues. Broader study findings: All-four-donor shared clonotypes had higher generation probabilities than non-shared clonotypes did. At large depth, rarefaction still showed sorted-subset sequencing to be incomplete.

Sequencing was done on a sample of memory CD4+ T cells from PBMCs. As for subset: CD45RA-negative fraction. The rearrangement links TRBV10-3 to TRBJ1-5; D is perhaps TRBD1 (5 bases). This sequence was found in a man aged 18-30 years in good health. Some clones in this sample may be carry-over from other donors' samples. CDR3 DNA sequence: TGTGCCGCCGACAGTGCTGATACTCAGCCCCAGCATTTT. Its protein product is CAADSADTQPQHF.